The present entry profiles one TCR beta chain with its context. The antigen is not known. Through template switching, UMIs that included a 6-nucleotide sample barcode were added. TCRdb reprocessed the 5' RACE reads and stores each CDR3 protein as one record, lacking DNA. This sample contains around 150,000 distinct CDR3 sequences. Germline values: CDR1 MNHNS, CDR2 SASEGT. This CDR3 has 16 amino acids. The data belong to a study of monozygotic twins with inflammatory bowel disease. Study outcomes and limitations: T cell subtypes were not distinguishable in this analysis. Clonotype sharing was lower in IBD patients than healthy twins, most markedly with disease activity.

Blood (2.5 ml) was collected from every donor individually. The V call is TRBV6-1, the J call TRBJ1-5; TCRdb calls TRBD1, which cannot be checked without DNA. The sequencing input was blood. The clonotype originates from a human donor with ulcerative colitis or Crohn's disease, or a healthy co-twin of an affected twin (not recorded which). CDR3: CASSPATTGGRQPQHF.